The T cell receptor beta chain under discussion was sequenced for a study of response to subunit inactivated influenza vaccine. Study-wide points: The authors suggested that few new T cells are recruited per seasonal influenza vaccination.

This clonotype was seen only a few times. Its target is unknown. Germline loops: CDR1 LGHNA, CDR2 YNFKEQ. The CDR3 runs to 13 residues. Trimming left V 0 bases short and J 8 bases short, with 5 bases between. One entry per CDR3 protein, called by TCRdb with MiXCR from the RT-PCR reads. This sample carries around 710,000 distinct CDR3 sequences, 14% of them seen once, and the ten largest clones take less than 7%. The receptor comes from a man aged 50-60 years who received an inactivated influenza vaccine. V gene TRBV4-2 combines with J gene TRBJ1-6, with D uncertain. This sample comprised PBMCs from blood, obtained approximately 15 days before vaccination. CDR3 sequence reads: CASSQEPDSPLHF. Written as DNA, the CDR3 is TGTGCCAGCAGCCAAGAGCCCGATTCACCCCTCCACTTT.